The 19 T cell receptor beta chains presented below share a single source sample, sequenced in a study of OX40 agonist ivuxolimab in advanced cancers. Repertoires were generated with immunoSEQ multiplex PCR, while TCRdb's copy carries only in-frame clones and drops some. The sample includes about 79,000 clones, about 85% seen only once; the top ten take roughly 3.4%. Sequenced here: CD4+ or CD8+ T cells sorted from blood, sampled in a trial of the OX40 agonist ivuxolimab. Receptor source: an adult with an advanced solid tumor such as melanoma, head and neck, liver or kidney cancer.

This chain joins TRBV7-2 and TRBJ2-7; possibly TRBD1 for D (6 bases). Per germline, CDR1 SGHTA and CDR2 FQGNSA. Deletions cut 1 base from V and 2 bases from J, with 12 bases between. This CDR3 is built from 15 residues. CDR3 in amino acids: CASSLGIGGPYEQYF. DNA of the CDR3: TGTGCCAGCAGCTTAGGGATAGGGGGACCCTACGAGCAGTACTTC.

This chain connects TRBV6-5 to TRBJ2-2; perhaps D is TRBD1 or TRBD2 (5 bases each). Per the germline V gene, CDR1 is MNHEY and CDR2 is SVGAGI. This CDR3 spans 14 amino acids. The ends were cut back, 4 bases at V and 7 bases at J, with 13 bases in the middle. The CDR3 DNA reads TGTGCCAGCAGTTGGGGGAGAGGAGGCGGGGAGCTGTTTTTT. This encodes CASSWGRGGGELFF.

The chain links TRBV18 to TRBJ2-6, with D perhaps matching TRBD1 (6 bases). The V gene's germline CDR1 is KGHSH and CDR2 LQKENI. The germline V and J ends were trimmed by 5 bases and 3 bases, with 14 bases remaining between them. This CDR3 is built from 16 residues. The CDR3 reads CASSSTTGFGANVLTF. CDR3 bases: TGTGCCAGCTCATCTACAACAGGGTTTGGGGCCAACGTCCTGACTTTC.

The chain carries TRBV28 and TRBJ2-1; a weak D match, TRBD2 (6 bases). CDR3 size: 15 residues. V gave up 5 bases and J gave up 6 bases, with 17 bases separating them. CDR1 is MDHEN and CDR2 is SYDVKM in the germline V gene. The DNA of the CDR3 is TGTGCCAGCAGTCCCCCCTCGATAGCGGCCAATGAGCAGTTCTTC. Encoded protein: CASSPPSIAANEQFF.

The chain uses TRBV5-5 and TRBJ2-5; D is uncertain. Germline lookup yields CDR1 SGHKS and CDR2 YYEKEE (reference sequence). This CDR3 has 12 residues. The ends were cut back, 4 bases at V and 5 bases at J, with 9 bases in the middle. Here the CDR3 DNA reads TGTGCCAGCAGCCTTTTGACGGAGACCCAGTACTTC. Translating it yields CASSLLTETQYF.

The CDR3, as DNA: TGTGCCACCAGCCAAACGTTACAGGGGAACGATGGGCAGTACTTC. Its translation: CATSQTLQGNDGQYF. V gene TRBV15 combines with J gene TRBJ2-7, with 7 bases fitting TRBD1. The germline gives CDR1 LNHNV, CDR2 YYDKDF (reference sequence). V lost 5 bases and J lost 9; bases outside the gene matches: 16. CDR3 size: 15 residues.

The V call is TRBV2, the J call TRBJ1-4; no clear D. V dropped 2 bases and J dropped 4 bases, with 20 bases sitting between them. The CDR3 has 18 residues. The germline CDR1 and CDR2 sequences are SNHLY and FYNNEI. CDR3 loop: CASSESPASPGDNEKLFF. Written as DNA, the CDR3 is TGTGCCAGCAGTGAATCGCCAGCCTCTCCTGGGGATAATGAAAAACTGTTTTTT.

The genes are TRBV7-9 and TRBJ1-4, with 8 bases lining up with TRBD1. The CDR3 sequence is 17 residues long. V was pared by 0 bases and J by 5 bases, with 8 bases of the junction left unmatched. Germline-derived CDR1 and CDR2 are SEHNR and FQNEAQ (reference sequence). The CDR3 DNA follows: TGTGCCAGCAGCTTAGCGCCTGACAGGGGTTGGAATGAAAAACTGTTTTTT. Its protein is CASSLAPDRGWNEKLFF.

The rearrangement joins TRBV5-6 to TRBJ1-6; no definite D call. Per the germline V gene, CDR1 is SGHDT and CDR2 is YYEEEE. Trimming took 0 bases from V and 7 from J, leaving 5 bases between them. The CDR3 runs to 13 residues. The CDR3 loop is CASSLGWNSPLHF. CDR3 coding DNA: TGTGCCAGCAGCTTGGGTTGGAATTCACCCCTCCACTTT.

The genes are TRBV28 and TRBJ2-5; a possible D gene is TRBD1 (6 bases). The J call may be wrong; the DNA end is better matched by TRBJ2-7. The germline V gene encodes CDR1 MDHEN and CDR2 SYDVKM. The CDR3 is 15 amino acids. In DNA, the CDR3 is TGTGCCAGCAGGATACCCAGACAGGTCGGCTACGAGCAGTACTTC. It yields the protein CASRIPRQVGYEQYF.

This chain's CDR3 is CASGPRYSNQPQHF. Here the CDR3 DNA reads TGTGCCAGCGGGCCGAGATATAGCAATCAGCCCCAGCATTTT. The chain uses TRBV6-5 and TRBJ1-5, with D unresolved. The germline V and J ends were trimmed by 8 bases and 0 bases, with 11 bases remaining between them. Germline V gives CDR1 MNHEY, CDR2 SVGAGI. This CDR3 contains 14 residues.

The chain employs TRBV12-5 and TRBJ2-6, with 7 bases that match TRBD1. Germline CDR1 reads LGHNT; CDR2 reads FRNRAP. The V segment lost 3 bases and the J segment 2 bases; nucleotides outside the gene matches: 7. The CDR3 has 17 residues. The CDR3 DNA follows: TGTGCTAGTGGTTTACGGACAGGTCCAACTGGGGCCAACGTCCTGACTTTC. It specifies CASGLRTGPTGANVLTF.

V gene TRBV2 combines with J gene TRBJ1-4; tentatively, D is TRBD1 (5 bases). Germline CDR1 is SNHLY and CDR2 is FYNNEI. V was clipped by 7 bases and J by 8 bases, with 17 bases between them. The CDR3 totals 14 residues. CDR3: CASKTSGSREKLFF. CDR3 sequence (DNA): TGTGCCAGCAAAACCTCAGGGTCGCGGGAAAAACTGTTTTTT.

This rearrangement joins TRBV6-1 to TRBJ2-2, with a weak D call TRBD2 (6 bases). Per the germline V gene, CDR1 is MNHNS and CDR2 is SASEGT. The CDR3 spans 14 residues. Trimming took 1 base from V and 6 from J, leaving 9 bases between them. The CDR3 DNA follows: TGTGCCAGCAGTGAAGGGGGGGACGCCGGGGAGCTGTTTTTT. Amino acid sequence: CASSEGGDAGELFF.

The chain is built from TRBV20-1 and TRBJ2-7, with a tentative D call TRBD2 (5 bases). The CDR3 covers 11 residues. The germline V and J ends were trimmed by 6 bases and 3 bases, with 9 bases remaining between them. Germline values: CDR1 DFQATT, CDR2 SNEGSKA (reference sequence). DNA for the CDR3: TGCAGTGCGCGGGCTAGCTACGAGCAGTACTTC. Protein: CSARASYEQYF.

The CDR3 nucleotides are TGCGCCAGCAGCCCCCATTGGGGGGGAGCCTCCTACGAGCAGTACTTC. Protein: CASSPHWGGASYEQYF. This rearrangement joins TRBV4-1 to TRBJ2-7; TRBD2 agrees at 7 bases. The V gene end was trimmed by 4 bases and the J gene end by 0 bases; junction bases not matched to a gene: 9. CDR1 and CDR2 (germline): MGHRA, YSYEKL. The CDR3 totals 16 residues.

V usage is TRBV7-2 and J usage is TRBJ1-1; D remains unclear. V was shortened by 5 bases and J by 3 bases, with 13 bases between the two germline ends. This CDR3 comprises 14 residues. CDR1 SGHTA and CDR2 FQGNSA come from the germline V gene. CDR3 in amino acids: CASSPLKMDTEAFF. The CDR3 bases are TGTGCCAGCAGCCCCCTGAAAATGGACACTGAAGCTTTCTTT.

V and J are TRBV7-8 and TRBJ2-5; TRBD2 matches at 8 bases. The CDR3 loop spans 14 amino acids. V was pared by 5 bases and J by 5 bases, with 7 bases of the junction left unmatched. Per germline, CDR1 SGHVS and CDR2 FQNEAQ. The CDR3 DNA is TGTGCCAGCAGCCTCCGGGAGGGTACGGAGACCCAGTACTTC. It is translated as CASSLREGTETQYF.

The rearrangement joins TRBV5-4 to TRBJ2-5; D not resolved. The J call may be faulty, since TRBJ2-7 better matches the DNA end. CDR1 SGHNT and CDR2 YYREEE come from the germline V gene (reference sequence). The CDR3 is 12 amino acids. The CDR3: CASSLIGYEQYF. CDR3 nucleotides: TGTGCCAGCAGCTTAATAGGCTACGAGCAGTACTTC.